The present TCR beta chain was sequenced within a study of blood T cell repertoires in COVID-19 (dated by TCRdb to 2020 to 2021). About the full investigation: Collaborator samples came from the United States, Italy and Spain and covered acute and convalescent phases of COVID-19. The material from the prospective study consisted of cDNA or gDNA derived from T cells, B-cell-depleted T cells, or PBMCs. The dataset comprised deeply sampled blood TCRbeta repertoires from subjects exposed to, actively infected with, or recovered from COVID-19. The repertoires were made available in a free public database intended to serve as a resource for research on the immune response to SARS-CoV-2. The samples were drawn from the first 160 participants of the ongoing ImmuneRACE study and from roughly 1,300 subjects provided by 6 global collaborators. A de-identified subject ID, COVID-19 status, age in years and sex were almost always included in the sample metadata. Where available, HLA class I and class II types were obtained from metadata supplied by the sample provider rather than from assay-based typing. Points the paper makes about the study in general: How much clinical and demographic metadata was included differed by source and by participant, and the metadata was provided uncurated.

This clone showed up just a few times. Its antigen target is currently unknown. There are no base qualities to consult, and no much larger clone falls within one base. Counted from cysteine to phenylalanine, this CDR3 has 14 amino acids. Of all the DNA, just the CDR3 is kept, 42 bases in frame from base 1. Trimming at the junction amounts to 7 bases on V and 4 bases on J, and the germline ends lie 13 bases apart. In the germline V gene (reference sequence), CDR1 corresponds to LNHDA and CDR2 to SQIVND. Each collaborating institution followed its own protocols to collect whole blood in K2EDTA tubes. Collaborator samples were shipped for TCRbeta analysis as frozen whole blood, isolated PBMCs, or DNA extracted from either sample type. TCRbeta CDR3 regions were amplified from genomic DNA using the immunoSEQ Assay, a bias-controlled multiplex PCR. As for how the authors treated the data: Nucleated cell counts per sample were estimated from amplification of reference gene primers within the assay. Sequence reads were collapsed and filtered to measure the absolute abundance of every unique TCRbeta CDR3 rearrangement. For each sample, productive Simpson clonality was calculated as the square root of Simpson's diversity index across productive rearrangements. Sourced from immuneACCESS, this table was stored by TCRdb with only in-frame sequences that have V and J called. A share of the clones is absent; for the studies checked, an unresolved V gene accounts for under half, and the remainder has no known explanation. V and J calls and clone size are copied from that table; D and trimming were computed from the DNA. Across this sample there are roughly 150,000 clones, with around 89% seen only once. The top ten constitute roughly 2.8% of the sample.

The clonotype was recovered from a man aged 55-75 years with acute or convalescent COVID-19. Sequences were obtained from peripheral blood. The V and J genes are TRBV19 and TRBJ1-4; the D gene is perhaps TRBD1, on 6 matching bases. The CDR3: CASKSQGINEKLFF. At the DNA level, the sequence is TGTGCCAGTAAGTCACAGGGTATTAATGAAAAACTGTTTTTT. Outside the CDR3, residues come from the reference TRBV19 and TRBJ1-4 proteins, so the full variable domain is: DGGITQSPKYLFRKEGQNVTLSCEQNLNHDAMYWYRQDPGQGLRLIYYSQIVNDFQKGDIAEGYSVSREKKESFPLTVTSAQKNPTAFYLCASKSQGINEKLFFGSGTQLSVL.